This TCR beta chain was sequenced during a study of T cell repertoires in cytomegalovirus infection (dated by TCRdb to the late 2010s). Concerning the study at large: Because public TCR beta signatures pointed to carriage of CMV infection together with the matching HLA type, the HLA type of each donor mattered for the analysis.

V is clipped by 2 bases and J by 3 bases, and the sequence between their germline boundaries is 16 bases long. CDR3 length: 16 amino acids, cysteine to phenylalanine. The DNA shown is the 48-base CDR3, in frame from base 1. The germline V gene sets CDR1 to MDHEN and CDR2 to SYDVKM. The paper's findings and limits, for the study overall: In the ex vivo response, HLA-C-restricted CMV-specific TCR beta clonotypes were dominant, and in two of eight donors the single most frequent clonotype came from this HLA-C-restricted group. In both this cohort and an independent cohort of 350 to 400 donors, the cumulative frequency of public TCR beta family members distinguished carriers of CMV infection plus the relevant HLA type.

For sequencing, an Illumina HiSeq 1500 was employed. The public reads were run again by TCRdb, first through fastp at Q25 and then through MiXCR, and only productive beta chains were kept. When rows share a CDR3 protein, they turn into one entry using the most common DNA and genes. In all, the sample holds about 130,000 distinct CDR3 sequences, and less than 9.5% of those were seen once. About 9.5% of the sample comes from the top ten. This clonotype was detected ten times or more. The antigen this receptor binds is unknown. No base quality values were provided; no much bigger clone lies one nucleotide off.

This clonotype was sampled from a human donor in good health (CMV status not recorded). Some clones in this sample may be carry-over from other donors' samples. The specimen sequenced was PBMCs. Recombination connected TRBV28 to TRBJ2-5; possibly the D gene is TRBD1, per 6 matching bases. The CDR3 reads as follows: CASSLIGVSGEETQYF. The sequenced DNA is TGTGCCAGCAGTTTAATCGGGGTGTCAGGGGAAGAGACCCAGTACTTC. The variable domain in full, with residues beyond the CDR3 obtained from the reference TRBV28 and TRBJ2-5 genes, is DVKVTQSSRYLVKRTGEKVFLECVQDMDHENMFWYRQDPGLGLRLIYFSYDVKMKEKGDIPEGYSVSREKKERFSLILESASTNQTSMYLCASSLIGVSGEETQYFGPGTRLLVL.